This T cell receptor (beta chain) appears in the sequencing data of a study of blood T cell repertoires in COVID-19. About the research overall: There were acute and convalescent COVID-19 samples, and they came from the United States, Italy and Spain.

Some clones are missing from TCRdb's copy, which holds only in-frame ones; the method was immunoSEQ multiplex PCR. The data hold about 61,000 clones, with about 90% observed a single time. V was cut by 5 bases and J by 4 bases, with 11 bases left in between. The CDR3 is 13 residues long. The source material was peripheral blood. This chain connects TRBV12-3 or TRBV12-4 to TRBJ1-2; tentatively, D is TRBD1 (6 bases). The receptor's source is a woman between 50 and 59 years old with active or convalescent COVID-19. CDR3 sequence: CASSPRGSYGYTF. For the CDR3, the DNA is TGTGCCAGCAGTCCAAGGGGGTCCTATGGCTACACCTTC.